The 9 T cell receptor beta chains presented below share a single source sample, sequenced in a study of T cell responses to AZD1222 COVID-19 vaccine. Profiled with immunoSEQ multiplex PCR; TCRdb holds only in-frame clones, not every one. The sample carries about 140,000 clones, roughly nine tenths recorded once. The sample consisted of peripheral blood, taken on day 0 of AZD1222 vaccination. Source of these receptors: an adult in good health.

The CDR3 DNA reads TGCAGCGTTGGAGGGACAGGGATCGGACTGTTTTTT. Translated: CSVGGTGIGLFF. This rearrangement joins TRBV29-1 to TRBJ1-4, with 9 bases matching TRBD1. Trimming removed 4 bases from V and 13 bases from J; junction bases left unmatched: 7. The CDR3 consists of 12 residues. The germline V gene encodes CDR1 SQVTM and CDR2 ANQGSEA.

This chain joins TRBV5-8 and TRBJ2-1; 7 bases match TRBD2. Trimming cost V 0 bases and J 3 bases; bases outside gene matches: 3. Germline lookup yields CDR1 SGHTS and CDR2 YDEGEE. The CDR3 is 15 amino acids. Here the CDR3 DNA reads TGTGCCAGCAGCTTGGGGGACTACCACTACAATGAGCAGTTCTTC. It translates to CASSLGDYHYNEQFF.

The chain carries TRBV7-9 and TRBJ2-2; D possibly corresponds to TRBD2 (6 bases). Trimming took 4 bases from V and 3 from J, leaving 6 bases between them. CDR1 and CDR2 (germline): SEHNR, FQNEAQ (reference sequence). The CDR3 runs to 13 residues. In DNA, the CDR3 is TGTGCCAGCAGCTGGGGGGACACCGGGGAGCTGTTTTTT. Its protein product is CASSWGDTGELFF.

The chain links TRBV18 to TRBJ1-1, with TRBD1 identical over 7 bases. The V segment lost 4 bases and the J segment 5 bases; nucleotides outside the gene matches: 4. The CDR3 length is 13 residues. CDR1 KGHSH and CDR2 LQKENI come from the germline V gene. The CDR3 bases are TGTGCCAGCTCACAACAGGGGCGGACTGAAGCTTTCTTT. Amino acids: CASSQQGRTEAFF.

J is TRBJ1-5 and V is TRBV19; a weak D match, TRBD1 (5 bases). The length of the CDR3 is 14 residues. From germline, CDR1 is LNHDA and CDR2 SQIVND (reference sequence). The V end was cut by 5 bases, the J end by 0 bases, with 8 bases between. The CDR3 spells CASSWGGSNQPQHF. For the CDR3, the DNA is TGTGCCAGTAGTTGGGGGGGTAGCAATCAGCCCCAGCATTTT. The variable domain in full, completed from reference TRBV19 and TRBJ1-5, reads DGGITQSPKYLFRKEGQNVTLSCEQNLNHDAMYWYRQDPGQGLRLIYYSQIVNDFQKGDIAEGYSVSREKKESFPLTVTSAQKNPTAFYLCASSWGGSNQPQHFGDGTRLSIL.

The CDR3 region is CASSLEVVGYEQYF. The CDR3 coding sequence is TGTGCCAGCAGCTTAGAGGTAGTAGGGTACGAGCAGTACTTC. The chain links TRBV11-2 to TRBJ2-7; D is ambiguous. V shed 0 bases and J shed 4 bases, with 10 bases lying between them. Germline assignment: CDR1 SGHAT and CDR2 FQNNGV. The CDR3 runs 14 residues. The whole variable domain, filled in from reference TRBV11-2 and TRBJ2-7, reads EAGVAQSPRYKIIEKRQSVAFWCNPISGHATLYWYQQILGQGPKLLIQFQNNGVVDDSQLPKDRFSAERLKGVDSTLKIQPAKLEDSAVYLCASSLEVVGYEQYFGPGTRLTVT.

To note about this clone: A junction end diverges from the germline sequence, so it may reflect a read error. The chain uses TRBV6-6 and TRBJ1-4; the match to TRBD1 covers 8 bases. CDR3 size: 16 residues. The germline V gene has CDR1 MNHNY and CDR2 SVGAGI (reference sequence). Here the CDR3 reads CASSYFGGQGREKLIF. CDR3 bases: TGTGCCAGCAGTTACTTCGGAGGACAGGGACGTGAAAAACTGATTTTT.

The rearrangement links TRBV6-4 to TRBJ2-3; 10 positions agree with TRBD2. After removal of 2 bases from V and 4 bases from J, the junction contained 6 bases not matched to a gene. The CDR3 spans 16 residues. Looked up from germline, CDR1 is MRHNA and CDR2 is SNTAGT. As DNA, the CDR3 is TGTGCCAGCAGTGACATAAGCACTAGCGGGGCAGATACGCAGTATTTT. It codes for CASSDISTSGADTQYF.

This clone was seen only once. The V and J genes are TRBV30 and TRBJ1-5; D perhaps matches TRBD1 (6 bases). Between the trimmed V and J ends, which lost 3 bases and 2 bases, there was a span of 14 bases. This CDR3 spans 15 amino acids. CDR1 GTSNPN and CDR2 SVGIG come from the germline V gene (reference sequence). Written as DNA, the CDR3 is TGTGCCTGGAGGAGTCGCGCAGGGGGCAATCAGCCCCAGCATTTT. Encoded protein: CAWRSRAGGNQPQHF.